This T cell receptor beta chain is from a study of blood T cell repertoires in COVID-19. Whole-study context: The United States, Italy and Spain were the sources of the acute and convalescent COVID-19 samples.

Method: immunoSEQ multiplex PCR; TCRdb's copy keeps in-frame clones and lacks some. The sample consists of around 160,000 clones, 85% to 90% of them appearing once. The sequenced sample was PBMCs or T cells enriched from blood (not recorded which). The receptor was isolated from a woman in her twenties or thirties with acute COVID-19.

CDR3 in DNA: TGCAGCGTTGATGATCAGGGGGTGGGTCCAAACATTCAGTACTTC. Amino acids: CSVDDQGVGPNIQYF. The rearrangement uses TRBV29-1 and TRBJ2-4; TRBD1 aligns across 7 bases. CDR1 and CDR2 from the germline V gene are SQVTM and ANQGSEA. The CDR3 covers 15 residues. Losses at the gene ends were 3 bases for V and 6 bases for J; bases not matched to a gene: 11. Variable domain in full (rest from reference TRBV29-1 and TRBJ2-4): SAVISQKPSRDICQRGTSLTIQCQVDSQVTMMFWYRQQPGQSLTLIATANQGSEATYESGFVIDKFPISRPNLTFSTLTVSNMSPEDSSIYLCSVDDQGVGPNIQYFGAGTRLSVL.